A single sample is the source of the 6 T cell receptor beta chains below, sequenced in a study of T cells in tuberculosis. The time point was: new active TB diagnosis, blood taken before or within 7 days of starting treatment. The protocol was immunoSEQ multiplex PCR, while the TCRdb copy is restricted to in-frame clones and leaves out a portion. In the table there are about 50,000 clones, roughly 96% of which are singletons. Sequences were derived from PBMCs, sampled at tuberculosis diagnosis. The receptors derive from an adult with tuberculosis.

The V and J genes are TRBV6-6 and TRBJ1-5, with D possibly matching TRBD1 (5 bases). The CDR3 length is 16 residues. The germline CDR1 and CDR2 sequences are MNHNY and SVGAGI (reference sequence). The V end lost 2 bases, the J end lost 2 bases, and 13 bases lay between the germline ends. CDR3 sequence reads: CASSYRQGRGNQPQHF. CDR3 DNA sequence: TGTGCCAGCAGTTACAGGCAGGGTCGAGGCAATCAGCCCCAGCATTTT.

DNA for the CDR3: TGCGCCAGCAGCCAAGATCCTAGCGGGACACGCGGGGAGCTGTTTTTT. Its translation: CASSQDPSGTRGELFF. The chain uses TRBV4-3 and TRBJ2-2; 9 bases line up with TRBD2. There are 16 residues in the CDR3. Trimming cost V 0 bases and J 7 bases; bases outside gene matches: 6. CDR1 LGHNA and CDR2 YSLEER come from the germline V gene.

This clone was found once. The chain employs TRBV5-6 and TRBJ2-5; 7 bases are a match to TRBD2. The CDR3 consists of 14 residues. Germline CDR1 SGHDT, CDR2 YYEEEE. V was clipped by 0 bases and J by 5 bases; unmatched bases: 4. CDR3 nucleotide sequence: TGTGCCAGCAGCTTGGTCGGACTAGGCGAGACCCAGTACTTC. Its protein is CASSLVGLGETQYF.

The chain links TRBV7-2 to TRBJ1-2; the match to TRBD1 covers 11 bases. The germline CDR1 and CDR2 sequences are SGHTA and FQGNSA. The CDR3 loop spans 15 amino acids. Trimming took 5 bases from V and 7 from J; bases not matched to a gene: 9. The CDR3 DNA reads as TGTGCCAGCAGCGCCACCGGGACAGGGGGATTTGGCTACACCTTC. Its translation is CASSATGTGGFGYTF.

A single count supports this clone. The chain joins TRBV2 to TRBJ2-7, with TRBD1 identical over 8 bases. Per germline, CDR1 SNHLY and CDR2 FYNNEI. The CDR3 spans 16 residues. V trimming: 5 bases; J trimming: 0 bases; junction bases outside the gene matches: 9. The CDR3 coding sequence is TGTGCCAGCAGTCGCTCCGGGACAGGCTTCTCCTACGAGCAGTACTTC. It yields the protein CASSRSGTGFSYEQYF.

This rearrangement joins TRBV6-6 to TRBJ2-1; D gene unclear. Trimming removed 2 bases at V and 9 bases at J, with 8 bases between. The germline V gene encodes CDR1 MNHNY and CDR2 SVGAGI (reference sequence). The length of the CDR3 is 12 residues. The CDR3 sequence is CASSYPKAEQFF. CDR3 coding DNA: TGTGCCAGCAGTTACCCTAAAGCTGAGCAGTTCTTC.